Listed below are T cell receptor beta chains from one sample, sequenced in a study of cytomegalovirus exposure and HLA in healthy donors. TCRdb's table, derived via immunoSEQ multiplex PCR, lists solely in-frame clones and lacks some. The sample lists roughly 300,000 clones, more than 80% occurring once. The sequencing input was PBMCs. These receptors were collected from a man aged 40-49 years in good health and CMV-seropositive. CDR3s include the opening cysteine and the closing phenylalanine or tryptophan. The D gene is left open where the match is weak. For some rows the clone size is stated as once, few or many, or as a class when expanded; others skip it.

J gene: TRBJ1-2; clone size: -; V gene: TRBV2; D gene: TRBD1; CDR3 protein: CASRLTGGADYGYTF; CDR3 DNA: TGTGCCAGCAGGCTAACAGGGGGCGCGGACTATGGCTACACCTTC
J gene: TRBJ2-3; clone size: -; V gene: TRBV5-1; D gene: -; CDR3 protein: CASSPGNTDTQYF; CDR3 DNA: TGCGCCAGCAGCCCCGGTAACACAGATACGCAGTATTTT
J gene: TRBJ2-7; clone size: -; V gene: TRBV4-1; D gene: TRBD1; CDR3 protein: CASSRGQGAAYEQYF; CDR3 DNA: TGCGCCAGCAGCCGCGGACAGGGGGCGGCCTACGAGCAGTACTTC
J gene: TRBJ2-2; clone size: once; V gene: TRBV7-9; D gene: TRBD2; CDR3 protein: CASINSGGMNTGELFF; CDR3 DNA: TGTGCCAGCATCAATAGCGGGGGGATGAACACCGGGGAGCTGTTTTTT
J gene: TRBJ2-7; clone size: -; V gene: TRBV28; D gene: -; CDR3 protein: CASSYPGSPTPNEQYF; CDR3 DNA: TGTGCCAGCAGTTACCCGGGGTCGCCAACGCCTAACGAGCAGTACTTC
J gene: TRBJ1-2; clone size: -; V gene: TRBV5-4; D gene: TRBD1; CDR3 protein: CASSLDRGPGYTF; CDR3 DNA: TGTGCCAGCAGCTTAGACAGGGGGCCTGGCTACACCTTC
J gene: TRBJ1-2; clone size: -; V gene: TRBV5-4; D gene: -; CDR3 protein: CASSLAPGEANYGYTF; CDR3 DNA: TGTGCCAGCAGCTTGGCCCCCGGGGAAGCTAACTATGGCTACACCTTC
J gene: TRBJ2-5; clone size: -; V gene: TRBV7-8; D gene: -; CDR3 protein: CASSLKSWGGQETQYF; CDR3 DNA: TGTGCCAGCAGCTTAAAGTCGTGGGGAGGACAAGAGACCCAGTACTTC
J gene: TRBJ2-5; clone size: once; V gene: TRBV5-1; D gene: -; CDR3 protein: CASSLGGGLGETQYF; CDR3 DNA: TGCGCCAGCAGCTTGGGTGGAGGGCTCGGGGAGACCCAGTACTTC
J gene: TRBJ2-1; clone size: -; V gene: TRBV18; D gene: -; CDR3 protein: CASSLAENNEQFF; CDR3 DNA: TGTGCCAGCTCACTAGCGGAGAACAATGAGCAGTTCTTC
J gene: TRBJ1-1; clone size: -; V gene: TRBV19; D gene: TRBD1; CDR3 protein: CASSSGGRGTEAFF; CDR3 DNA: TGTGCCAGTAGTTCAGGGGGCCGAGGCACTGAAGCTTTCTTT
J gene: TRBJ1-2; clone size: -; V gene: TRBV27; D gene: -; CDR3 protein: CASSLTANYGYTF; CDR3 DNA: TGTGCCAGCAGTTTAACAGCTAACTATGGCTACACCTTC
J gene: TRBJ1-3; clone size: -; V gene: TRBV19; D gene: -; CDR3 protein: CASSRTVLTGNTIYF; CDR3 DNA: TGTGCCAGTAGTCGGACAGTCCTCACTGGAAACACCATATATTTT
J gene: TRBJ1-3; clone size: -; V gene: TRBV5-1; D gene: TRBD1; CDR3 protein: CASSLGQGAYTIYF; CDR3 DNA: TGCGCCAGCAGCCTGGGACAGGGGGCATACACCATATATTTT
J gene: TRBJ1-1; clone size: -; V gene: TRBV9; D gene: -; CDR3 protein: CASSVGLGGSNTEAFF; CDR3 DNA: TGTGCCAGCAGCGTAGGGCTAGGCGGGTCGAACACTGAAGCTTTCTTT
J gene: TRBJ2-7; clone size: -; V gene: TRBV19; D gene: TRBD1; CDR3 protein: CASSTGQGDAYEQYF; CDR3 DNA: TGTGCCAGTAGTACCGGACAGGGAGATGCCTACGAGCAGTACTTC
J gene: TRBJ1-5; clone size: -; V gene: TRBV10-3; D gene: -; CDR3 protein: CAISEGDSSNQPQHF; CDR3 DNA: TGTGCCATCAGTGAGGGAGACAGTTCCAATCAGCCCCAGCATTTT
J gene: TRBJ2-1; clone size: -; V gene: TRBV28; D gene: TRBD2; CDR3 protein: CASSPPSGWGNEQFF; CDR3 DNA: TGTGCCAGCAGCCCCCCTAGCGGGTGGGGCAATGAGCAGTTCTTC
J gene: TRBJ2-5; clone size: -; V gene: TRBV29-1; D gene: TRBD2; CDR3 protein: CSSTSGRETQYF; CDR3 DNA: TGCAGCTCGACTAGCGGGAGAGAGACCCAGTACTTC
J gene: TRBJ2-4; clone size: -; V gene: TRBV7-9; D gene: -; CDR3 protein: CSSYPWTLDAKNIQYF; CDR3 DNA: TGTTCCTCCTATCCTTGGACTCTGGATGCCAAAAACATTCAGTACTTC